This entry is about one T cell receptor (beta chain). TCRdb's table, derived via immunoSEQ multiplex PCR, lists solely in-frame clones and lacks some. The sample has about 270,000 clones, almost 85% seen once. This CDR3 spans 13 amino acids. This entry is derived from a study of blood T cell repertoires in COVID-19. The receptor's source is a woman in her fifties or sixties with acute COVID-19. The sequenced material came from PBMCs or T cells enriched from blood (not recorded which). The chain recombines TRBV21-1 with TRBJ2-2; the table gives TRBD1 as D, unverified against the DNA. TRBV21-1 is given as a pseudogene. Here the CDR3 reads CASSKGPTGELFF. The CDR3 region has the DNA TGTGCCAGCAGCAAAGGGCCGACCGGGGAGCTGTTTTTT.